This TCR beta chain was captured in a study of T cells in Graves' hyperthyroidism and ophthalmopathy (dated by TCRdb to between 2018 and 2021). In the study overall: Peripheral blood was sampled at the time of initial diagnosis, prior to any treatment. A discovery cohort of roughly 100 patients, 43 with Graves' ophthalmopathy and 55 to 60 with stable Graves' hyperthyroidism, was used to find distinguishing TCR V-J signatures. Whether ophthalmopathy could be predicted prospectively was tested in an independent validation cohort made up of roughly 19 hyperthyroidism patients plus 17 patients who later progressed to ophthalmopathy. The roughly 90 discovery patients were divided at random into training and test sets in a 7:3 ratio. In addition, the study compared T-cell repertoires in thyroid tissue and in blood from 6 or 7 Graves' hyperthyroidism patients. After blood sampling, hyperthyroidism patients were treated with methimazole at a starting dose of 30 mg daily, and ophthalmopathy patients were treated with high-dose intravenous methylprednisolone. According to the paper, TCR Vbeta CDR3 sequencing was carried out on approximately 140 peripheral blood samples, which came from approximately 43 ophthalmopathy, approximately 72 hyperthyroidism and roughly 17 progressor patients.

Turning to this clonotype: Its binding antigen is unknown. Nothing much larger sits one base from this clone, and base qualities are not available.

Including the terminal cysteine and phenylalanine, the CDR3 comprises 16 residues. Only the CDR3 portion is preserved as DNA: 48 bases, with reading frame beginning at the first base. V is trimmed back by 1 base and J by 4 bases, and the junction contains 9 bases that no gene match accounts for. CDR1 and CDR2 are read off the germline V gene as MGHRA and YSYEKL. The paper's findings and limits, for the study overall: No statistical method was used to fix the sample size in advance, and group allocation was not hidden from the investigators. Blood samples also contained most of the expanded thyroid clonotypes (frequency above 0.001), which suggests that blood repertoires may reflect thyroid immune responses. In validation, progression to ophthalmopathy was predicted by the model with roughly 69% sensitivity and just over 72% specificity, a median of approximately 7.1 months before onset. Ophthalmopathy was separated from stable hyperthyroidism by a 13 V-J signature model, with over 85% sensitivity and 81% to 82% specificity obtained in cross-validation and 80%/75% obtained in testing.

The TCR beta CDR3 regions were amplified from the RNA transcripts. The TCR CDR3 was subjected to a first round of RT-PCR using the HTBI primer set and the Qiagen OneStep RT-PCR kit. The libraries were constructed in a second round of multiplex PCR and then size-selected and purified. The libraries were sequenced on an Illumina HiSeq2000 using paired-end 100 bp reads. The source study handled its data this way. SOAPnuke was used to process the raw data, removing reads that contained adapters or uncalled bases, had a mean Phred below 15, or lacked an exact match to the constant primer or identifier. COPE v1.2.5 was used to merge the high-quality paired reads, and each unique nucleotide sequence was defined as a clonotype. Clonotypes were aligned to IMGT TRBV, TRBD and TRBJ reference segments using MiTCR v1.1. The analysis included only V-J combinations with a frequency above 0.0001, which together covered around 99% of the repertoires. A TCS score was defined as the ratio of F50 (clonal expansion) to E x V (chaos), with BLOSUM62-based TCRdist applied between CDR3 peptides within each V-J. Welch's t-statistics and random forest reduced approximately 520 V-J features to 13, which were used in a naive Bayes classifier (R e1071). The public reads were reanalyzed by TCRdb: fastp trimming at Q25, MiXCR alignment, in-frame beta chains only. Each record represents a unique CDR3 protein, reported with the most common genes and DNA among its rows. The V and J calls here are based on TCRdb, not the publication. The sample profile shows approximately 150,000 distinct CDR3 sequences; 9.4% of them were found once. The ten largest clonotypes hold approximately 24% of the sample.

Hyperthyroidism patients were aged 18 to 65 years and newly diagnosed, with disease duration of less than 2 months. Exclusion was applied to patients with uncontrolled infections, other autoimmune diseases, pregnancy or lactation. Diagnoses were established on the basis of clinical symptoms, serum thyroxine and TRAb, thyroid ultrasound, and orbital computed tomography. For progressor patients, blood was drawn at the first diagnosis of hyperthyroidism, before any ophthalmopathy symptoms had appeared. PBMCs were isolated from more than 9 ml of fresh peripheral blood by Ficoll-Paque density gradient centrifugation. Patients classed as progressors first received a Graves' hyperthyroidism diagnosis and then went on to develop ophthalmopathy during follow-up. Trizol reagent was used to extract total RNA, and RNA quality was then checked on an Agilent 2100 Bioanalyzer.

This TCR derives from a woman younger than 30 with Graves' hyperthyroidism that later progressed to Graves' ophthalmopathy. Input material: blood. The V gene is TRBV4-1 and the J gene is TRBJ1-2, and 7 junctional nucleotides match TRBD1. The CDR3 here reads CASSQARSGTVYGYTF. The nucleotides read TGCGCCAGCAGCCAAGCGCGCTCCGGGACAGTCTATGGCTACACCTTC.